The rows below give T cell receptor beta chains drawn from one sample of a study of cytomegalovirus exposure and HLA in healthy donors. Measured with immunoSEQ multiplex PCR; TCRdb has only the in-frame clones, and not every one. There are over 150,000 clones in the sample; about four fifths occur only once, and 2.5% to 3.5% lies in the top ten. Sequencing input: PBMCs. The source of these receptors is a male donor in good health and CMV-seronegative. Both conserved end residues are part of each CDR3. Fields, in order: J gene, V gene, clone size, D gene, CDR3 DNA, CDR3 protein. A D gene is named only where the DNA matches it firmly. Expanded clones are given a class, and other clones once, few, many or no size at all.

TRBJ2-1 TRBV27 . TRBD2 TGTGCCAGCAGTTTAGGCGGGAGCTCCTACAATGAGCAGTTCTTC CASSLGGSSYNEQFF
TRBJ1-1 TRBV10-3 . . TGTGCCATCAGTGAGGGCTGGGTGGCGGGCAACACTGAAGCTTTCTTT CAISEGWVAGNTEAFF
TRBJ1-5 TRBV27 few TRBD1 TGTGCCAGCAGTTTGCGGAACCCCGGGACAGCATATAGCAATCAGCCCCAGCATTTT CASSLRNPGTAYSNQPQHF
TRBJ1-5 TRBV4-3 . . TGCGCCAGCAGCCAAGATCGGGGGGGGCGGAATCAGCCCCAGCATTTT CASSQDRGGRNQPQHF
TRBJ1-5 TRBV5-8 . . TGTGCCAGCAGCCGAGCCACAGGGCCCAATCAGCCCCAGCATTTT CASSRATGPNQPQHF
TRBJ1-5 TRBV5-5 . . TGTGCCAGCAGCTTGTTAGGCAGGGGCGATCAGCCCCAGCATTTT CASSLLGRGDQPQHF
TRBJ1-2 TRBV6-5 . TRBD1 TGTGCCAGCAGTATCCGGGACAGACAGGGCTACACCTTC CASSIRDRQGYTF
TRBJ2-1 TRBV5-1 few . TGCGCCAGCAGCTCACCGAAAGACATACGCTCCTACAATGAGCAGTTCTTC CASSSPKDIRSYNEQFF
TRBJ2-5 TRBV9 . TRBD1 TGTGCCAGCAGCGTAGAAGGATCTGCAGGGGGCCTTGGGGAGACCCAGTACTTC CASSVEGSAGGLGETQYF
TRBJ2-7 TRBV27 . . TGTGCCAGCAGTTTAGGCAGGTCCTACGAGCAGTACTTC CASSLGRSYEQYF
TRBJ2-1 TRBV4-2 . . TGTGCCAGCAGCCAAACGGCTAGTCTGGTGGTCGAGCAGTTCTTC CASSQTASLVVEQFF